This T cell receptor (beta chain) comes out of a study of human T cells and chemical hapten exposure. TCRdb re-called the RACE reads through MiXCR, storing one row per CDR3 protein. The table lists around 57,000 distinct CDR3 sequences, more than 9.5% of them singletons. The time point denotes: patch test 1, 2 weeks after DPC sensitization. Treatment reported: therapeutic diphenylcyclopropenone sensitization with weekly scalp DPC. It was from unfractionated whole blood that total RNA was extracted. There are a few counts of this clonotype. The trim removed 3 bases at V and 2 bases at J, leaving 11 bases unmatched. This CDR3 is built from 16 residues. Germline V gene data show CDR1 as SQVTM and CDR2 as ANQGSEA.

The chain combines TRBV29-1 with TRBJ2-5, with 8 bases that match TRBD2. Here the sequenced sample was whole blood, taken in connection with sensitization to the hapten diphenylcyclopropenone (DPC). The sequence came from a woman aged 40 to 49 with alopecia areata. Some clones in this sample may be carry-over from other donors' samples. Here the CDR3 reads CSVDWFSGAPQETQYF. In DNA form, the CDR3 reads TGCAGCGTTGATTGGTTTAGCGGGGCCCCTCAAGAGACCCAGTACTTC. Using reference TRBV29-1 and TRBJ2-5 for the parts outside the CDR3, the full variable domain is SAVISQKPSRDICQRGTSLTIQCQVDSQVTMMFWYRQQPGQSLTLIATANQGSEATYESGFVIDKFPISRPNLTFSTLTVSNMSPEDSSIYLCSVDWFSGAPQETQYFGPGTRLLVL.